This is a list of T cell receptor beta chains from one sample in a study of T cell repertoires in cytomegalovirus infection. These receptors have no identified antigens. TCRdb analysed the reads with MiXCR anew, one entry per CDR3 protein. The table has 100,000 to 150,000 distinct CDR3 sequences, more than 30% seen once; the top ten hold roughly 58%. The specimen was CD8+ T cells from cultured PBMCs, collected from culture after CMV antigen stimulation. Receptors originate from a human donor in good health (CMV status not recorded). Some clones in this sample may be carry-over from other donors' samples. CDR3s include the opening cysteine and the closing phenylalanine or tryptophan. D genes are given only for firm matches. Part of the rows lack a size; the others show once, few, many or a class for expanded clones.

d_gene,j_gene,v_gene,abundance,CDR3aa,CDR3nt
.,TRBJ2-1,TRBV20-1,.,CSARDLRGLQSEQFF,TGCAGTGCTAGAGATCTTCGGGGGTTGCAATCTGAGCAGTTCTTC
TRBD2,TRBJ2-2,TRBV7-3,.,CASSHGTSGDSGELFF,TGTGCCAGCAGTCACGGGACTAGCGGGGATTCCGGGGAGCTGTTTTTT
TRBD1,TRBJ2-7,TRBV7-6,.,CASSPSGTGSHEQYF,TGTGCCAGCAGCCCCTCCGGGACAGGGTCCCACGAGCAGTACTTC
.,TRBJ1-2,TRBV7-2,.,CASSSGTSYGYTF,TGTGCCAGCAGCTCGGGGACGTCCTATGGCTACACCTTC
.,TRBJ1-6,TRBV20-1,.,CSASFPSYNSPLHF,TGCAGTGCTAGTTTTCCCTCCTATAATTCACCCCTCCACTTT
.,TRBJ1-1,TRBV25-1,few,CASTQGESTEAFF,TGTGCCAGCACCCAAGGAGAGAGCACTGAAGCTTTCTTT
TRBD1,TRBJ1-3,TRBV24-1,.,CATSGDRGPGNTIYF,TGTGCCACCAGCGGAGACAGGGGGCCTGGAAACACCATATATTTT
.,TRBJ2-7,TRBV28,few,CAIQGLRSSYEQYF,TGTGCCATTCAGGGACTGAGGAGCTCCTACGAGCAGTACTTC
TRBD2,TRBJ2-5,TRBV12-3/TRBV12-4,many,CASSSGLAETQYF,TGTGCCAGCAGTTCGGGACTAGCGGAGACCCAGTACTTC
.,TRBJ2-7,TRBV7-3,few,CASSGFSTAPYEQYF,TGTGCCAGCAGCGGATTTTCAACTGCTCCCTACGAGCAGTACTTC
.,TRBJ2-5,TRBV7-6,.,CASSAFQETQYF,TGTGCCAGCAGCGCGTTTCAAGAGACCCAGTACTTC
.,TRBJ2-1,TRBV23-1,few,CASSQFRGQSSSYNEQFF,TGCGCCAGCAGTCAATTCCGCGGGCAATCAAGCTCCTACAATGAGCAGTTCTTC
TRBD2,TRBJ2-1,TRBV4-2,.,CASSQDFSSGGAIIGNEQFF,TGTGCCAGCAGCCAAGATTTTAGTAGCGGGGGGGCAATAATCGGCAATGAGCAGTTCTTC
.,TRBJ2-3,TRBV4-3,many,CASSQGTATDTQYF,TGCGCCAGCAGCCAAGGGACAGCCACAGATACGCAGTATTTT
.,TRBJ2-7,TRBV11-3,few,CASSLQGSYEQYF,TGTGCCAGCAGCTTACAGGGTTCCTACGAGCAGTACTTC
.,TRBJ1-1,TRBV4-1,few,CASSHRDTEAFF,TGCGCCAGCAGCCACAGGGACACTGAAGCTTTCTTT
.,TRBJ2-1,TRBV4-1,many,CASSQDTTIPNEQFF,TGCGCCAGCAGCCAAGACACGACAATACCCAATGAGCAGTTCTTC
.,TRBJ1-1,TRBV7-6,.,CASSLGGLTEAFF,TGTGCCAGCAGCTTAGGGGGTCTCACTGAAGCTTTCTTT
TRBD1,TRBJ1-1,TRBV7-2,many,CASSLRTGVNTEAFF,TGTGCCAGCAGCTTACGGACAGGGGTGAACACTGAAGCTTTCTTT
TRBD1,TRBJ1-2,TRBV24-1,few,CATSEADRDGYTF,TGTGCCACCAGTGAAGCGGACAGGGATGGCTACACCTTC
.,TRBJ2-3,TRBV4-3,few,CASSQDVSPSSTDTQYF,TGCGCCAGCAGCCAAGATGTGAGCCCTTCTAGCACAGATACGCAGTATTTT
TRBD1,TRBJ1-2,TRBV7-8,few,CASSPFETGSDGYTF,TGTGCCAGCAGCCCTTTTGAGACAGGGTCTGATGGCTACACCTTC
.,TRBJ2-7,TRBV6-2/TRBV6-3,.,CASSFGKTYEQYF,TGTGCCAGCAGTTTTGGCAAGACCTACGAGCAGTACTTC
TRBD2,TRBJ2-5,TRBV6-6,few,CASSRGLAGDQTQYF,TGTGCCAGCAGCCGGGGACTAGCGGGGGATCAGACCCAGTACTTC
TRBD1,TRBJ2-5,TRBV7-9,few,CASSPRQGMETQYF,TGTGCCAGCAGCCCCAGACAGGGGATGGAGACCCAGTACTTC
.,TRBJ1-4,TRBV6-5,few,CASSYSTQATNEKLFF,TGTGCCAGCAGTTACTCGACGCAGGCAACTAATGAAAAACTGTTTTTT
.,TRBJ1-5,TRBV7-2,.,CASSFTVGDQPQHF,TGTGCCAGCAGCTTTACTGTCGGCGATCAGCCCCAGCATTTT
TRBD2,TRBJ2-1,TRBV27,.,CASSVAGGLNEQFF,TGTGCCAGCAGCGTAGCGGGGGGTCTCAATGAGCAGTTCTTC
.,TRBJ2-3,TRBV11-1,.,CASSSGRHSITDTQYF,TGTGCCAGCAGCTCAGGACGACATAGTATCACAGATACGCAGTATTTT
.,TRBJ1-5,TRBV19,.,CASSTIDSYNQPQHF,TGTGCCAGTAGTACCATCGACAGCTACAATCAGCCCCAGCATTTT
TRBD1,TRBJ2-7,TRBV28,.,CASSFFGVKTGEDEQYF,TGTGCCAGCAGTTTTTTCGGCGTTAAGACAGGGGAAGACGAGCAGTACTTC
TRBD2,TRBJ2-1,TRBV11-2,few,CASSLVAGYYNEQFF,TGTGCCAGCAGCTTAGTAGCGGGGTACTACAATGAGCAGTTCTTC
.,TRBJ2-5,TRBV7-6,few,CASSFLADAYQETQYF,TGTGCCAGCAGCTTTCTGGCGGACGCGTACCAAGAGACCCAGTACTTC
TRBD2,TRBJ2-1,TRBV7-2,.,CASSLVGLAGETPYNEQFF,TGTGCCAGCAGCTTAGTGGGACTAGCGGGGGAGACACCATACAATGAGCAGTTCTTC
.,TRBJ1-5,TRBV18,.,CASSPGADQPQHF,TGTGCCAGCTCACCAGGGGCGGATCAGCCCCAGCATTTT
.,TRBJ2-2,TRBV4-2,.,CASSQVSFTGELFF,TGTGCCAGCAGCCAAGTCAGTTTCACCGGGGAGCTGTTTTTT
.,TRBJ2-7,TRBV19,few,CASSPRRTGSLSYEQYF,TGTGCCAGTAGTCCAAGACGTACAGGTTCGCTCTCCTACGAGCAGTACTTC
TRBD1,TRBJ1-1,TRBV2,few,CASSETRDRGRTEAFF,TGTGCCAGCAGCGAAACCAGGGACAGGGGACGTACTGAAGCTTTCTTT
TRBD2,TRBJ2-1,TRBV7-9,many,CASSPVLAGAIDEQFF,TGTGCCAGCAGCCCGGTGCTAGCGGGGGCCATTGATGAGCAGTTCTTC
TRBD1,TRBJ1-5,TRBV7-9,.,CASSSDREAQPQHF,TGTGCCAGCAGCTCGGACAGGGAGGCTCAGCCCCAGCATTTT
.,TRBJ1-2,TRBV12-3/TRBV12-4,.,CASSQGIYGYTF,TGTGCCAGCAGCCAGGGCATCTATGGCTACACCTTC
.,TRBJ2-7,TRBV5-3,.,CASSWRGSHEQYF,TGTGCCAGCAGCTGGCGGGGCAGCCACGAGCAGTACTTC
.,TRBJ2-2,TRBV6-8,.,CASSLDGPRRNGELFF,TGTGCCAGCAGCTTGGACGGCCCCAGGCGAAACGGGGAGCTGTTTTTT
.,TRBJ2-5,TRBV6-5,few,CASSYYGPDGGETQYF,TGTGCCAGCAGTTACTACGGACCCGACGGGGGCGAGACCCAGTACTTC
.,TRBJ2-7,TRBV5-4,few,CASSLSRQGNEQYF,TGTGCCAGCAGTTTATCGAGGCAGGGGAACGAGCAGTACTTC
.,TRBJ2-7,TRBV7-6,.,CASSPDRNYYEQYF,TGTGCCAGCAGCCCCGACAGGAATTACTACGAGCAGTACTTC
.,TRBJ2-1,TRBV10-2,.,CASSEYHEQFF,TGCGCCAGCAGTGAGTACCATGAGCAGTTCTTC
TRBD1,TRBJ2-7,TRBV7-2,few,CASTIDGTVGYEQYF,TGTGCCAGCACCATAGACGGGACAGTGGGATACGAGCAGTACTTC
.,TRBJ2-7,TRBV27,.,CASSLSPGPYEQYF,TGTGCCAGCAGTTTGTCTCCCGGACCCTACGAGCAGTACTTC
.,TRBJ1-5,TRBV4-1,few,CASSQEAHRWSNQPQHF,TGCGCCAGCAGCCAAGAAGCGCACAGGTGGAGCAATCAGCCCCAGCATTTT
.,TRBJ2-2,TRBV7-9,.,CASSSPSGTPGELFF,TGTGCCAGCAGTTCACCTTCCGGGACACCCGGGGAGCTGTTTTTT